The clone carrying this TCR beta chain has just one count. Antigen unknown. A much larger clone is a single base away; this may be a read error. Amplification of TCR alpha and beta CDR3 regions from RNA used iRepertoire nested multiplex PCR. Tissue mRNA or PBMC total RNA, about 85-400 ng, went into one-step reverse transcription and amplification. A single record per CDR3 protein comes from TCRdb applying MiXCR to the multiplex PCR reads. The sample carries approximately 110,000 distinct CDR3 sequences, 20% to 25% recorded once. Germline lookup yields CDR1 MGHRA and CDR2 YSYEKL. CDR3 length: 18 residues. The sample belongs to a study of glioma-infiltrating T cells. General study points: Above-expected tissue-blood divergence occurred in all gliomas, most in low-grade ones. CDR3 overlap between tissue and blood was very small.

The chain recombines TRBV4-1 with TRBJ2-7; D is unclear. The source is a human donor with low-grade glioma or glioblastoma, undergoing nonglioma brain surgery, or in good health (not recorded which). The specimen sequenced was glioma tissue, nonneoplastic brain tissue, or PBMCs (not recorded which). This CDR3 reads CASSQMEFGGKSSYDQYF. Here the CDR3 DNA reads TGCGCCAGCAGCCAGATGGAGTTCGGCGGCAAGAGCTCCTACGACCAGTACTTC.